This T cell receptor beta chain originates from a study of T cell repertoires in cytomegalovirus infection. V was cut by 1 base and J by 5 bases, with 19 bases left in between. CDR1 MGHRA and CDR2 YSYEKL come from the germline V gene. The CDR3 covers 17 residues. This clonotype was seen more than once but under ten times. Its antigen remains unidentified. TCRdb itself ran the reads through MiXCR, one entry per CDR3 protein. The sample includes some 480,000 distinct CDR3 sequences, roughly a third of them seen just once. This sequence joins TRBV4-1 and TRBJ2-3; D not resolved. The specimen comprised cultured PBMCs, sampled from culture after CMV antigen stimulation. This sequence originates from a human donor in good health (CMV status not recorded). Some clones in this sample may be carry-over from other donors' samples. CDR3 sequence reads: CASSQALLRQARDTQYF. The CDR3 nucleotides are TGCGCCAGCAGCCAAGCCCTCCTTCGGCAGGCCAGAGATACGCAGTATTTT.